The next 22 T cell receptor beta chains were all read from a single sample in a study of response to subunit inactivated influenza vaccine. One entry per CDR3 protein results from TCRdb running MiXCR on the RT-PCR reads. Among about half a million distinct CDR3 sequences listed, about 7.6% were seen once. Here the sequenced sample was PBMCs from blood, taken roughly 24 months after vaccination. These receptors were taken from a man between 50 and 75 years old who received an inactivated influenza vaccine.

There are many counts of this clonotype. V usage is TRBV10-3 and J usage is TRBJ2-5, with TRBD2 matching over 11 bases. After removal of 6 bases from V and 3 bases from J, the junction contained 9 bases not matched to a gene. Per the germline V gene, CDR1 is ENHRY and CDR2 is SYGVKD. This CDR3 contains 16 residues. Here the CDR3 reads CAISPHVAGGEETQYF. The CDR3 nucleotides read TGTGCCATCAGCCCCCATGTAGCGGGAGGGGAAGAGACCCAGTACTTC.

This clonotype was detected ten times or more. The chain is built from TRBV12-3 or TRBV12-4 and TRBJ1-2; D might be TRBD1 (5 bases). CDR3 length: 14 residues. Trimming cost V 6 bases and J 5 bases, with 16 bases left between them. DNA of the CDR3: TGTGCCAGCAGGACGTCGACGGGGCCATATGGCTACACCTTC. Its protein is CASRTSTGPYGYTF.

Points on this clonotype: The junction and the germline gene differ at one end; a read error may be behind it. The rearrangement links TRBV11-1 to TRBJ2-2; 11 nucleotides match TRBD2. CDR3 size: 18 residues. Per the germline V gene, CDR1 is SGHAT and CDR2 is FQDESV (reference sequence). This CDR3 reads CASSPTSGGLLNTRELFF. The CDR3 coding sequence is TGTGCCAGCAGCCCTACTAGCGGGGGCCTCCTCAACACCAGGGAGCTGTTTTTT.

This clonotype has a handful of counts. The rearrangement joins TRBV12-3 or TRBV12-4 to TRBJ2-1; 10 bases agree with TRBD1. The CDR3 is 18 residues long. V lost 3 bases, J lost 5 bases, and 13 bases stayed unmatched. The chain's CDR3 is CASSLGTGVSRGHNEQFF. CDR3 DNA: TGTGCCAGCAGTTTGGGGACAGGGGTCTCTAGAGGACACAATGAGCAGTTCTTC.

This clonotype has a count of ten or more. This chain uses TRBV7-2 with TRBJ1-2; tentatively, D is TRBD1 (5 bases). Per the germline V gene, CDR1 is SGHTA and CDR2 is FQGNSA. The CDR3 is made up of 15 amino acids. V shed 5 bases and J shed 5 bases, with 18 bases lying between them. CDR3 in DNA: TGTGCCAGCAGCCCCCGAGGAGGGGAGGGTTATGGCTACACCTTC. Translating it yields CASSPRGGEGYGYTF.

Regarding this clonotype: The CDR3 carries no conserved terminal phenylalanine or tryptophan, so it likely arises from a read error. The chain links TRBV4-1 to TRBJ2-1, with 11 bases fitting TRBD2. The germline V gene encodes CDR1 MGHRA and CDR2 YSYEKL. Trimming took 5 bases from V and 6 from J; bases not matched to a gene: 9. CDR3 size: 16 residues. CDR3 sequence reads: CASSADLAGGGNEQFS. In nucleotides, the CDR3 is TGCGCCAGCAGCGCAGACCTAGCGGGGGGAGGCAATGAGCAGTTCTCC.

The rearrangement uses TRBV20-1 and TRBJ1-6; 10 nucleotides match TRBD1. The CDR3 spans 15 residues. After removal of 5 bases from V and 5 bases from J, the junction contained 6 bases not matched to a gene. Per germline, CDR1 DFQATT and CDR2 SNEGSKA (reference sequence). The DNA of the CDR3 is TGCAGTGCTCCGACAGGGGGCACAAATAATTCACCCCTCCACTTT. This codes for CSAPTGGTNNSPLHF.

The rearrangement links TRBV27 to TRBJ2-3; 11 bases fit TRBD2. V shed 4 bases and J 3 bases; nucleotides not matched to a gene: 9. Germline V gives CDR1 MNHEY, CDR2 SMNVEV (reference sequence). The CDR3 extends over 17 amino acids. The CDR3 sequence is CASSSALLAGVTDTQYF. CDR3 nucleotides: TGTGCCAGCAGTTCGGCACTACTAGCGGGAGTTACAGATACGCAGTATTTT.

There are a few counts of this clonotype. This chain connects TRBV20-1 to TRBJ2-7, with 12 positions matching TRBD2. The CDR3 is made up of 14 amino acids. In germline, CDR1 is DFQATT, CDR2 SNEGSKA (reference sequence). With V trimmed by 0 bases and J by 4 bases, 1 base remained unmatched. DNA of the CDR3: TGCAGTGCTAGAGATACTAGCGGGAGGTACGAGCAGTACTTC. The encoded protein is CSARDTSGRYEQYF.

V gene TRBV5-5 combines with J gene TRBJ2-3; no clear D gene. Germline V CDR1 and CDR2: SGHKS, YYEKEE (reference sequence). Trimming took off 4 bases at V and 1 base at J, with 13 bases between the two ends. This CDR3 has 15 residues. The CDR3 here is CASSQSLHGTDTQYF. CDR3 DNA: TGTGCCAGCAGCCAATCGCTGCACGGCACAGATACGCAGTATTTT.

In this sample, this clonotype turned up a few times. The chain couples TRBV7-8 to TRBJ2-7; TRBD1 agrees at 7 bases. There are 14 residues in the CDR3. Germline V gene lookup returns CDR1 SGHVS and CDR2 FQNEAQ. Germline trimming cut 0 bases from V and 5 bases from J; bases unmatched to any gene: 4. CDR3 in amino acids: CASSLAGGKDEQYF. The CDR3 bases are TGTGCCAGCAGCTTAGCAGGGGGCAAGGACGAGCAGTACTTC.

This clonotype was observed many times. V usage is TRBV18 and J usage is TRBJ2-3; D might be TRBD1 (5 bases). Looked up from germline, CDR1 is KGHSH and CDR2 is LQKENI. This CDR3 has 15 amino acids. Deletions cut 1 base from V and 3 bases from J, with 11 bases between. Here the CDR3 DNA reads TGTGCCAGCTCACCACGCGCCAGGGCGACAGATACGCAGTATTTT. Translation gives CASSPRARATDTQYF.

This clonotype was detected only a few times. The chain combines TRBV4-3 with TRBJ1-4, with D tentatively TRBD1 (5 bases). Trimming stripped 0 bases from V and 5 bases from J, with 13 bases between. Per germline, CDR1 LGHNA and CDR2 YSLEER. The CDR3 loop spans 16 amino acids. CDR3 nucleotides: TGCGCCAGCAGCCAAGAGGGACGGACGGGGAATGAAAAACTGTTTTTT. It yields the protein CASSQEGRTGNEKLFF.

CDR3 sequence reads: CSATDFLAGGPYTQYF. In nucleotides, the CDR3 is TGCAGTGCTACGGATTTCTTAGCGGGAGGGCCTTATACGCAGTATTTT. The chain uses TRBV20-1 and TRBJ2-3; 11 bases are a match to TRBD2. The V and J ends lost 4 bases and 7 bases, in that order; junction bases with no gene match: 13. Germline CDR1 reads DFQATT; CDR2 reads SNEGSKA (reference sequence). This CDR3 is built from 16 residues.

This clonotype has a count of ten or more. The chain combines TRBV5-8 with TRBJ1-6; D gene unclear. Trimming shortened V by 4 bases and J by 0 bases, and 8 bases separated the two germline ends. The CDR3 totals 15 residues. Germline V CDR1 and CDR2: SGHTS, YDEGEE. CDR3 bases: TGTGCCAGCAGCCGACCCAGCTCCTATAATTCACCCCTCCACTTT. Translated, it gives CASSRPSSYNSPLHF.

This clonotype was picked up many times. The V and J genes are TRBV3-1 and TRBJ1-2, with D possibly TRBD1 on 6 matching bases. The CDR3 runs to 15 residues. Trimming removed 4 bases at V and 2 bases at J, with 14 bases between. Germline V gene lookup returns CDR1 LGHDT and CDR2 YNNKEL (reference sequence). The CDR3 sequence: CASSPPTGRNYGYTF. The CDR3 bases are TGTGCCAGCAGCCCCCCGACAGGCAGAAACTATGGCTACACCTTC.

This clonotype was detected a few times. Here the CDR3 reads CASSELGVRYNEQFF. In nucleotides, the CDR3 is TGTGCCAGCAGTGAATTGGGTGTCAGATACAATGAGCAGTTCTTC. The V call is TRBV25-1, the J call TRBJ2-1; D uncertain. The CDR3 is 15 residues long. With 1 base removed from V and 4 bases from J, the gap between germline ends came to 11 bases. Germline V gene sequence: CDR1 MGHDK, CDR2 SYGVNS.

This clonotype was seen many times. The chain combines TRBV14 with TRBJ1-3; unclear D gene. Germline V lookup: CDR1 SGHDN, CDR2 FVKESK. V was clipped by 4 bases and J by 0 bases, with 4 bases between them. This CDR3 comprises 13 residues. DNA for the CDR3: TGTGCCAGCAGCCGGGGCTCTGGAAACACCATATATTTT. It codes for CASSRGSGNTIYF.

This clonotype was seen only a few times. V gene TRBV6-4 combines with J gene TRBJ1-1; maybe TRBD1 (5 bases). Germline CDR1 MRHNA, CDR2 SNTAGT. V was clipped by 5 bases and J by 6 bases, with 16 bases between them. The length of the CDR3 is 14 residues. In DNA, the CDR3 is TGTGCCAGCAGTCAATTCGGGGGAGTCGCTGAAGCTTTCTTT. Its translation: CASSQFGGVAEAFF.

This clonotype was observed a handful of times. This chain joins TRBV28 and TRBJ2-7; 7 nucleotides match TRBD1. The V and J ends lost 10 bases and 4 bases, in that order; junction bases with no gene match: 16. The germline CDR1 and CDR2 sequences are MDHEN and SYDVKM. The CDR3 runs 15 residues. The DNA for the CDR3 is TGTGCCATCCAACCTCGGAGCAGGGGGAAGTACGAGCAGTACTTC. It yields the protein CAIQPRSRGKYEQYF.

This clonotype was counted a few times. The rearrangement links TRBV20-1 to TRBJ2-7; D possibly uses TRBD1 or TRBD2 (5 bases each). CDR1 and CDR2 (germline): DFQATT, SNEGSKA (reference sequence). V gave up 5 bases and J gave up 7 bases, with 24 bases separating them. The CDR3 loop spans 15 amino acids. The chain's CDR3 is CSAPYPGRGVGEQYF. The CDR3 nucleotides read TGCAGTGCTCCTTACCCTGGACGAGGGGTAGGGGAGCAGTACTTC.

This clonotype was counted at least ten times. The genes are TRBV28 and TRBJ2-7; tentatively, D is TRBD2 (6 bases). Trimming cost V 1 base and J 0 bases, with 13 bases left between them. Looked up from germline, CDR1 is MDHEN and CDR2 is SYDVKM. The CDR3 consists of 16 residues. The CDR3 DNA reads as TGTGCCAGCAGTTTATACCTGGGGGGAAGCTCCTACGAGCAGTACTTC. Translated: CASSLYLGGSSYEQYF.